This is a list of T cell receptor beta chains from one sample in a study of control samples from healthy donors and cancer patients. TCRdb keeps only in-frame clones here, not all; method: immunoSEQ multiplex PCR. The profile covers some 150,000 clones, with nearly 95% appearing a single time and under 2.5% taken by the ten largest. The specimen sequenced was blood. These TCRs come from a man aged 50 or older in good health. Each CDR3 is given with its conserved first and last residue. A D gene is named only where the DNA matches it firmly. Size values are once, few and many counts, or a class for expanded clones, and some rows have none.

15 | TRBJ2-1 | NA | TRBV6-5 | TRBD2 | TGTGCCAGCCAGGTGGCGGGAGGCCAGTACAATGAGCAGTTCTTC | CASQVAGGQYNEQFF
15 | TRBJ1-1 | once | TRBV27 | NA | TGTGCCAGCAGTTTAGGCAGACCTTTCGGCACTGAAGCTTTCTTT | CASSLGRPFGTEAFF
17 | TRBJ2-2 | NA | TRBV4-2 | TRBD2 | TGTGCCAGCAGCGTACTAGCGGGAGCAAGGGGTACCGGGGAGCTGTTTTTT | CASSVLAGARGTGELFF
12 | TRBJ2-7 | NA | TRBV28 | NA | TGTGCCAGCAGTTTAAGTACCTACGAGCAGTACTTC | CASSLSTYEQYF
15 | TRBJ2-5 | NA | TRBV19 | NA | TGTGCCAACCTCGAGGAGGGACCGATACAAGAGACCCAGTACTTC | CANLEEGPIQETQYF
13 | TRBJ1-5 | NA | TRBV19 | NA | TGTGCCAGTAACATACAGGGAAATCAGCCCCAGCATTTT | CASNIQGNQPQHF
17 | TRBJ2-5 | NA | TRBV5-6 | TRBD2 | TGTGCCAGCAGCTTGGTCGTGCGGGGGGCCTTCCAAGAGACCCAGTACTTC | CASSLVVRGAFQETQYF
15 | TRBJ2-3 | NA | TRBV7-2 | NA | TGTGCCAGCAGCTTAGCCGGGACAAGCACAGATACGCAGTATTTT | CASSLAGTSTDTQYF
14 | TRBJ1-1 | NA | TRBV6-5 | NA | TGTGCCAGCAGTTACGGTGGCCAGAACACTGAAGCTTTCTTT | CASSYGGQNTEAFF
16 | TRBJ2-3 | NA | TRBV19 | TRBD2 | TGTGCCAGTAGTGTTATAGCGGGAGCTATCGCAGATACGCAGTATTTT | CASSVIAGAIADTQYF
16 | TRBJ2-3 | few | TRBV5-5 | TRBD2 | TGTGCCAGCAGCCCAACTGGACTAGCGGGAGGAGATACGCAGTATTTT | CASSPTGLAGGDTQYF
14 | TRBJ2-1 | NA | TRBV5-1 | NA | TGCGCCAGCAGCTTGTATAGCGGTTACAATGAGCAGTTCTTC | CASSLYSGYNEQFF
15 | TRBJ2-2 | NA | TRBV10-3 | NA | TGTGCCATCAGGGCACAGGGAGCTAACACCGGGGAGCTGTTTTTT | CAIRAQGANTGELFF
14 | TRBJ1-2 | NA | TRBV28 | NA | TGTGCCAGCAGTTTCGGGGCAGGGCCCTATGGCTACACCTTC | CASSFGAGPYGYTF
16 | TRBJ2-5 | NA | TRBV5-5 | TRBD2 | TGTGCCAGCAGCTTGGGATTCTCTAGCGGGGGTGAGACCCAGTACTTC | CASSLGFSSGGETQYF
12 | TRBJ1-5 | NA | TRBV28 | NA | TGTGCCAGCAGTTATAGAGGACAGCCCCAGCATTTT | CASSYRGQPQHF
12 | TRBJ2-7 | NA | TRBV27 | NA | TGTGCCAGCAGTCCAGGGTTATACGAGCAGTACTTC | CASSPGLYEQYF
13 | TRBJ2-7 | NA | TRBV5-6 | NA | TGTGCCAGCAGCTTGGGGGGCCGCTCCGAGCAGTACTTC | CASSLGGRSEQYF
14 | TRBJ2-7 | NA | TRBV19 | NA | TGTGCCAGTAGCGGGACCGCCTTCTCCTACGAGCAGTACTTC | CASSGTAFSYEQYF
18 | TRBJ2-2 | NA | TRBV7-6 | TRBD2 | TGTGCCAGCAGCTCAAAGCGGCGCGGGAGGCGGCACACCGGGGAGCTGTTTTTT | CASSSKRRGRRHTGELFF
14 | TRBJ1-6 | NA | TRBV19 | NA | TGTGCCAGCCAGGGTTGGCCCTATAATTCACCCCTCCACTTT | CASQGWPYNSPLHF
15 | TRBJ1-3 | NA | TRBV5-1 | NA | TGCGCCAGCAGCTTGGGACAGAGCTCTGGAAACACCATATATTTT | CASSLGQSSGNTIYF
16 | TRBJ2-3 | NA | TRBV5-1 | TRBD1 | TGCGCCAGCAGCTTGGCTGACAGGGGGGGCACAGATACGCAGTATTTT | CASSLADRGGTDTQYF
16 | TRBJ2-3 | NA | TRBV7-9 | TRBD2 | TGTGCCAGCAGCACCCGACTAGCGGGAGGTACAGATACGCAGTATTTT | CASSTRLAGGTDTQYF
13 | TRBJ1-5 | NA | TRBV5-6 | NA | TGTGCCAGCAGCCTCAAGGGCGAGCAGCCCCAGCATTTT | CASSLKGEQPQHF
14 | TRBJ2-4 | NA | TRBV3-1/TRBV3-2 | NA | TGTGCCAGCAGCCAAGAAGGAAGGGTAAACATTCAGTACTTC | CASSQEGRVNIQYF
14 | TRBJ2-7 | NA | TRBV21-1 | NA | TGTGCCAGCAGCATAAAGCGGGGGCTTTACGAGCAGTACTTC | CASSIKRGLYEQYF
13 | TRBJ2-7 | NA | TRBV5-1 | NA | TGCGCCAGCAGTGGGGGGTCCGCCTACGAGCAGTACTTC | CASSGGSAYEQYF
11 | TRBJ2-5 | NA | TRBV6-5 | NA | TGTGCCAGCAGCCAGCAAGAGACCCAGTACTTC | CASSQQETQYF
14 | TRBJ2-7 | NA | TRBV28 | NA | TGTGCCAGCAGTTTATCCCCCCACCGCTACGAGCAGTACTTC | CASSLSPHRYEQYF
15 | TRBJ2-3 | NA | TRBV20-1 | NA | TGCAGTGCTAGTAGTGCAGGAGAGATCACAGATACGCAGTATTTT | CSASSAGEITDTQYF
15 | TRBJ1-5 | NA | TRBV19 | TRBD1 | TGTGCCAGTAGGTGGGACAGGGCTAGCAATCAGCCCCAGCATTTT | CASRWDRASNQPQHF
13 | TRBJ2-3 | NA | TRBV2 | NA | TGTGCCAGCAGTGTCTCTGCAAGGGATACGCAGTATTTT | CASSVSARDTQYF
14 | TRBJ1-2 | NA | TRBV6-5 | TRBD1 | TGTGCCAGCAGTAGACAGGGGACTATCTCTGGCTACACCTTC | CASSRQGTISGYTF
16 | TRBJ2-6 | NA | TRBV11-3 | NA | TGTGCCAGCAGCTCGAGGCTCGGGGCTGGGGCCAACGTCCTGACTTTC | CASSSRLGAGANVLTF
13 | TRBJ2-7 | NA | TRBV29-1 | NA | TGCAGCGTGAGGGACGGCCCCGTAGGCGAGCAGTACTTC | CSVRDGPVGEQYF
14 | TRBJ2-3 | once | TRBV7-3 | NA | TGTGCCAGCAGCTTTTCCGGAGGAGGCGATACGCAGTATTTT | CASSFSGGGDTQYF
12 | TRBJ2-2 | NA | TRBV10-1 | NA | TGCGCCAGCAGAGCGTGGACCGGGGAGCTGTTTTTT | CASRAWTGELFF
14 | TRBJ2-7 | NA | TRBV18 | TRBD1 | TGTGCCAGCTCCGCCGGGACAGGGGGCTACGAGCAGTACTTC | CASSAGTGGYEQYF
15 | TRBJ1-4 | NA | TRBV7-9 | TRBD1 | TGTGCCAGCAGCTACTTAGACAGGGTTGGTGAAAAACTGTTTTTT | CASSYLDRVGEKLFF
15 | TRBJ1-5 | once | TRBV15 | NA | TGTGCCACCAGCAGAGATTCGATGCGCAATCAGCCCCAGCATTTT | CATSRDSMRNQPQHF
20 | TRBJ2-6 | NA | TRBV27 | TRBD1 | TGTGCCAGCAGTGCCCTCTCCGGGACAGGGAACGTCCCTGGGGCCAACGTCCTGACTTTC | CASSALSGTGNVPGANVLTF
14 | TRBJ2-7 | few | TRBV5-1 | NA | TGCGCCAGCAGCTTGAGAGTCGGGGGCTACGAGCAGTACTTC | CASSLRVGGYEQYF
15 | TRBJ2-2 | NA | TRBV5-1 | NA | TGCGCCAGCAGCTTGGGTGCAGGGCCGACCGGGGAGCTGTTTTTT | CASSLGAGPTGELFF
15 | TRBJ1-2 | NA | TRBV11-2 | TRBD1 | TGTGCCAGCAGCTTAGCCCGACAGGGGAAGGGTGGCTACACCTTC | CASSLARQGKGGYTF
15 | TRBJ2-6 | NA | TRBV5-1 | NA | TGCGCCAGCAGCCCACCGAGCTCTGGGGCCAACGTCCTGACTTTC | CASSPPSSGANVLTF
13 | TRBJ1-2 | NA | TRBV10-3 | TRBD1 | TGTGCCATCAGTGATCCCACAGGGGCGGCCTACACCTTC | CAISDPTGAAYTF
15 | TRBJ1-5 | NA | TRBV19 | NA | TGTGCCAGTAGTATCTCCCCCGGCAGGGCACAGCCCCAGCATTTT | CASSISPGRAQPQHF
13 | TRBJ1-6 | NA | TRBV28 | NA | TGTGCCAGCAGTTTAAGAGGGGAGTCACCCCTCCACTTT | CASSLRGESPLHF
15 | TRBJ1-3 | NA | TRBV15 | TRBD1 | TGTGCCACCAGCAGGCACGGGACAGGGGGAAACACCATATATTTT | CATSRHGTGGNTIYF
16 | TRBJ2-1 | once | TRBV6-5 | TRBD1 | TGTGCCAGCAGTTCCCAGACAGGGGGCAATATCAATGAGCAGTTCTTC | CASSSQTGGNINEQFF
16 | TRBJ1-4 | once | TRBV3-1/TRBV3-2 | NA | TGTGCCAGCAGCCGTTCCTCATTGACAACTAATGAAAAACTGTTTTTT | CASSRSSLTTNEKLFF
14 | TRBJ1-5 | NA | TRBV9 | NA | TGTGCCAGCAGCTTCACAGAAGGAGATCAGCCCCAGCATTTT | CASSFTEGDQPQHF
12 | TRBJ2-5 | NA | TRBV12-3/TRBV12-4 | NA | TGTGCCAGCAGTTGGACCAAGGGGACCCAGTACTTC | CASSWTKGTQYF
15 | TRBJ2-6 | NA | TRBV11-3 | NA | TGTGCCAGCAGCTTGTCAGTCTCTGGGGCCAACGTCCTGACTTTC | CASSLSVSGANVLTF
15 | TRBJ1-5 | NA | TRBV2 | NA | TGTGCCAGCAGTCCACTCACAGGGAGCAATCAGCCCCAGCATTTT | CASSPLTGSNQPQHF
15 | TRBJ2-7 | NA | TRBV3-1/TRBV3-2 | NA | TGTGCCAGCAGCCCCGGAGGCAGGGGCTCCTACGAGCAGTACTTC | CASSPGGRGSYEQYF
16 | TRBJ2-6 | NA | TRBV19 | NA | TGTGCCAGTATTGGCAGTAGAGGTTCAGGGGCCAACGTCCTGACTTTC | CASIGSRGSGANVLTF
13 | TRBJ2-7 | NA | TRBV5-1 | TRBD2 | TGCGCCAGCAGCCCATTAGCGGGGTACGAGCAGTACTTC | CASSPLAGYEQYF